This T cell receptor beta chain was documented in a study of T cell repertoires in cytomegalovirus infection. Study at large: Evidence of both CMV infection and a matching HLA type came from public TCR beta signatures.

MiXCR, applied by TCRdb to the reads, yields one record per CDR3 protein. This sample has under 300,000 distinct CDR3 sequences; roughly an eighth occur once, and the top ten carry 1.5% to 2%. Overall study results and limits: The ex vivo response was dominated by HLA-C-restricted CMV-specific TCR beta clonotypes. Summed frequency of public TCR beta families distinguished CMV carriers with the relevant HLA.

The CDR3 has 15 amino acids. CDR1 and CDR2 (germline): SGHNT, YYREEE (reference sequence). The V and J ends lost 0 bases and 11 bases respectively, with 15 bases between them. About this clonotype: The antigen is unknown.

Sequences were obtained from PBMCs. The TCR comes from a human donor in good health (CMV status not recorded). Some clones in this sample may be carry-over from other donors' samples. The chain has TRBV5-4 and TRBJ1-6, with D possibly TRBD1 on 5 matching bases. In nucleotides, the CDR3 is TGTGCCAGCAGCTTGGCCGGTACAGGCTGGGCACCCCTCCACTTT. It codes for CASSLAGTGWAPLHF.